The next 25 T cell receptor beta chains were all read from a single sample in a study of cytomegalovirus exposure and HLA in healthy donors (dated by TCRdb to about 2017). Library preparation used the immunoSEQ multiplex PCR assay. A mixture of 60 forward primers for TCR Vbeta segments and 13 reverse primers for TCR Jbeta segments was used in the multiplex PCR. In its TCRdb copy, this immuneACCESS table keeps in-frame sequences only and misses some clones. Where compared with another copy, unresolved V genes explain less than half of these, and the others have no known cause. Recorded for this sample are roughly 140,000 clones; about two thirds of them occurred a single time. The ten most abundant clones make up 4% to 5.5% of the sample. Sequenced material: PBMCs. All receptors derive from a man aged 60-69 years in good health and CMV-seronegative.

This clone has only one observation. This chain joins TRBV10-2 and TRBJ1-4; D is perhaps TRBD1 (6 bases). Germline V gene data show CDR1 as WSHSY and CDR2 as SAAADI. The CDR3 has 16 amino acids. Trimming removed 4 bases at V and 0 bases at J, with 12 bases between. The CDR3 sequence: CASSGIRQATNEKLFF. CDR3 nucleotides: TGCGCCAGCAGTGGGATTCGACAGGCAACTAATGAAAAACTGTTTTTT.

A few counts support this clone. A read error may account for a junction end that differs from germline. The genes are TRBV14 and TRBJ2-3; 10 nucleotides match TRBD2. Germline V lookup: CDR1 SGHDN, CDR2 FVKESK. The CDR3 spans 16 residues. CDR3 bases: TGTGCCAGCAACCAAGGGTCTAGCGGGAGTGCAGATACGCAGTATTTT. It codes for CASNQGSSGSADTQYF.

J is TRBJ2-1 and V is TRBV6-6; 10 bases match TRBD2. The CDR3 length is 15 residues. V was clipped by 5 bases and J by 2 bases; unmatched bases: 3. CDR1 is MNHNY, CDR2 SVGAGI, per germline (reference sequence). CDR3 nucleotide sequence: TGTGCCAGCAGTCCAGCGGGAGGGGCCTACAATGAGCAGTTCTTC. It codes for CASSPAGGAYNEQFF.

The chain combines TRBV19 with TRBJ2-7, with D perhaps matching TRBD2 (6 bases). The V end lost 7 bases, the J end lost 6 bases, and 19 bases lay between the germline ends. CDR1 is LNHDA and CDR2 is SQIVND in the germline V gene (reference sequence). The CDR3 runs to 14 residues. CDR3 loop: CASNRLGPLAEQYF. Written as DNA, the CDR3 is TGTGCCAGTAACCGACTAGGACCCCTTGCCGAGCAGTACTTC. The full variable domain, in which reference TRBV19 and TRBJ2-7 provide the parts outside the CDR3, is DGGITQSPKYLFRKEGQNVTLSCEQNLNHDAMYWYRQDPGQGLRLIYYSQIVNDFQKGDIAEGYSVSREKKESFPLTVTSAQKNPTAFYLCASNRLGPLAEQYFGPGTRLTVT.

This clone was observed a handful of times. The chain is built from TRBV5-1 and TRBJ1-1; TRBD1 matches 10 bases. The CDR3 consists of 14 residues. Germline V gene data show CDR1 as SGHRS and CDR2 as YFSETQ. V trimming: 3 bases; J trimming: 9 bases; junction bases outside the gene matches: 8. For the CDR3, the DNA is TGCGCCAGCAGCTCGGCACCGGGACAGGGGAAAGCTTTCTTT. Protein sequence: CASSSAPGQGKAFF.

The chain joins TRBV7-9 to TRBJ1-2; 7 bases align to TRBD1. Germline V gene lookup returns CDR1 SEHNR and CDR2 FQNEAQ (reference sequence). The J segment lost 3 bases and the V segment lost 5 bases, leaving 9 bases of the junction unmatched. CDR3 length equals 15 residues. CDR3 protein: CASSPGTEEDYGYTF. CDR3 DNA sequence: TGTGCCAGCAGCCCCGGGACAGAAGAGGACTATGGCTACACCTTC.

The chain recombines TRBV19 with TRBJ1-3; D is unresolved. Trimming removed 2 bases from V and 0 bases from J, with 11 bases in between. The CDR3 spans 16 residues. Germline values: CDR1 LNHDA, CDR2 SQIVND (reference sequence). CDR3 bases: TGTGCCAGTAGTATATCGGGATCTGGCTCTGGAAACACCATATATTTT. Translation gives CASSISGSGSGNTIYF.

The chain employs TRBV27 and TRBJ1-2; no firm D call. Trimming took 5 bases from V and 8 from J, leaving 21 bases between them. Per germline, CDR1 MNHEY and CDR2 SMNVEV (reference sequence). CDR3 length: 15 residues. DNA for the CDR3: TGTGCCAGCAGTCCCCTACCCCTAAGGTCGGGGGGCTACACCTTC. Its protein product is CASSPLPLRSGGYTF.

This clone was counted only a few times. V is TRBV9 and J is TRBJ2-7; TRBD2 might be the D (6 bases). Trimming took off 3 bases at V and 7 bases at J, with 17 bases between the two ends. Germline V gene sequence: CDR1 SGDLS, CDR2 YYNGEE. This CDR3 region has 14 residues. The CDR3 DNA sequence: TGTGCCAGCAGCGCGGGGGACGCGGCGGGGGAGCAGTACTTC. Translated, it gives CASSAGDAAGEQYF.

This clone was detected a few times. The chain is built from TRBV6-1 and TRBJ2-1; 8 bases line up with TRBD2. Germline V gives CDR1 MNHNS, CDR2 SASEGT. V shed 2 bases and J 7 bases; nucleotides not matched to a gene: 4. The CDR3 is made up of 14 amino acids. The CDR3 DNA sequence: TGTGCCAGCAGTGAAAGAGCGGGAGATAATGAGCAGTTCTTC. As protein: CASSERAGDNEQFF.

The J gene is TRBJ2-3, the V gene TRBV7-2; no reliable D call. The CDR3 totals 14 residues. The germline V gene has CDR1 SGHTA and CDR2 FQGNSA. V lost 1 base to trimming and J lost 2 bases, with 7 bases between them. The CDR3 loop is CASSLGPATDTQYF. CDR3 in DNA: TGTGCCAGCAGCTTAGGGCCTGCCACAGATACGCAGTATTTT. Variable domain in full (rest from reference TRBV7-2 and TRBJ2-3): GAGVSQSPSNKVTEKGKDVELRCDPISGHTALYWYRQSLGQGLEFLIYFQGNSAPDKSGLPSDRFSAERTGGSVSTLTIQRTQQEDSAVYLCASSLGPATDTQYFGPGTRLTVL.

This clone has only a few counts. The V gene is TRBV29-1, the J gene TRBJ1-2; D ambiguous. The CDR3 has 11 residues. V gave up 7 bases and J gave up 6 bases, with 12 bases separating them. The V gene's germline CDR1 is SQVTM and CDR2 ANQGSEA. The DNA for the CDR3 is TGCAGCGCCGGCCTAGTGGATGGCTACACCTTC. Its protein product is CSAGLVDGYTF.

The chain's CDR3 is CASSAVAGAPPEQFF. The CDR3 DNA is TGTGCCAGCAGTGCCGTAGCGGGAGCGCCACCTGAGCAGTTCTTC. The V gene is TRBV28, the J gene TRBJ2-1; 9 bases agree with TRBD2. After removal of 5 bases from V and 9 bases from J, the junction contained 11 bases not matched to a gene. This CDR3 spans 15 amino acids. The germline CDR1 and CDR2 sequences are MDHEN and SYDVKM. Drawing the rest from reference TRBV28 and TRBJ2-1, the complete variable domain is DVKVTQSSRYLVKRTGEKVFLECVQDMDHENMFWYRQDPGLGLRLIYFSYDVKMKEKGDIPEGYSVSREKKERFSLILESASTNQTSMYLCASSAVAGAPPEQFFGPGTRLTVL.

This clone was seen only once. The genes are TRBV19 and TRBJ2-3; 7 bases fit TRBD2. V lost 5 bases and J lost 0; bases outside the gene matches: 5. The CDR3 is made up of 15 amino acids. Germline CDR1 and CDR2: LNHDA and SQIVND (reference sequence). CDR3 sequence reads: CASSSSGESTDTQYF. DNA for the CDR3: TGTGCCAGTAGTTCCAGCGGGGAAAGCACAGATACGCAGTATTTT.

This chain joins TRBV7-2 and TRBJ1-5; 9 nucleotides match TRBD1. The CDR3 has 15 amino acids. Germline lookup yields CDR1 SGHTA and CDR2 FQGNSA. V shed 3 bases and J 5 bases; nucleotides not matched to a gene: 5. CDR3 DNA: TGTGCCAGCAGCTTGAACAGGGGGCAAGATCAGCCCCAGCATTTT. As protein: CASSLNRGQDQPQHF.

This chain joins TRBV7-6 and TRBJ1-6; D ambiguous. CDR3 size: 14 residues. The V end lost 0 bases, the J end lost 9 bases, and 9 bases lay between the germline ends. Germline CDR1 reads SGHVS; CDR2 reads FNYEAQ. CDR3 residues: CASSLAGRSSPLHF. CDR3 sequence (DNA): TGTGCCAGCAGCTTAGCCGGCCGGAGTTCACCCCTCCACTTT.

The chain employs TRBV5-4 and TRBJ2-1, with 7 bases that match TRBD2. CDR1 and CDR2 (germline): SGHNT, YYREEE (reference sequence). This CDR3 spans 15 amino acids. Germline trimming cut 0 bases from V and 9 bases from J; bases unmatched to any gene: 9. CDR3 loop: CASSLEWEGRGEQFF. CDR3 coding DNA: TGTGCCAGCAGCTTGGAGTGGGAGGGCCGGGGTGAGCAGTTCTTC. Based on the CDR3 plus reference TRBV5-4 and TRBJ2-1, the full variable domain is ETGVTQSPTHLIKTRGQQVTLRCSSQSGHNTVSWYQQALGQGPQFIFQYYREEENGRGNFPPRFSGLQFPNYSSELNVNALELDDSALYLCASSLEWEGRGEQFFGPGTRLTVL.

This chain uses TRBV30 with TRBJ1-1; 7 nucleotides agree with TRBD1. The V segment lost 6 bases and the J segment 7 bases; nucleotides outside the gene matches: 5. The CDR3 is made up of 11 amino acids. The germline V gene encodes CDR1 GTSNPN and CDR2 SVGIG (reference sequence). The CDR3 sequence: CACQGQVEAFF. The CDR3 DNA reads TGTGCCTGCCAAGGACAGGTTGAAGCTTTCTTT. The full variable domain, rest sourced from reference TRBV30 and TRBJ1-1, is SQTIHQWPATLVQPVGSPLSLECTVEGTSNPNLYWYRQAAGRGLQLLFYSVGIGQISSEVPQNLSASRPQDRQFILSSKKLLLSDSGFYLCACQGQVEAFFGQGTRLTVV.

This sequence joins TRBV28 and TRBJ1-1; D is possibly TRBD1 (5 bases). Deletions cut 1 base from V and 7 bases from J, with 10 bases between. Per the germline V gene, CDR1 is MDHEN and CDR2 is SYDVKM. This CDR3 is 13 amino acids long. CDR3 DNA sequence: TGTGCCAGCAGTTTATTGGGGGGGGGTGAAGCTTTCTTT. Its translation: CASSLLGGGEAFF. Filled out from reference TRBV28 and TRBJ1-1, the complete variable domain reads DVKVTQSSRYLVKRTGEKVFLECVQDMDHENMFWYRQDPGLGLRLIYFSYDVKMKEKGDIPEGYSVSREKKERFSLILESASTNQTSMYLCASSLLGGGEAFFGQGTRLTVV.

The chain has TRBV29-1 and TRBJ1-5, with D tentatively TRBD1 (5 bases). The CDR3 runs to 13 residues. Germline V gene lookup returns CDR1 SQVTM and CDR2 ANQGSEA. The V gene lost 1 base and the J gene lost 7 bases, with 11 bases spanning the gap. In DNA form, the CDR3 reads TGCAGCGTTGAAGGAGACAGTTTACAGCCCCAGCATTTT. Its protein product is CSVEGDSLQPQHF.

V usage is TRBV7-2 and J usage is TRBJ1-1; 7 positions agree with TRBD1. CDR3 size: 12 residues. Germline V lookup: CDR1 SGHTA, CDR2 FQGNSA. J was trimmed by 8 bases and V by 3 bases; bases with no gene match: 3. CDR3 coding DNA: TGTGCCAGCAGCTTTTCAGGGGGAGAAGCTTTCTTT. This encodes CASSFSGGEAFF.

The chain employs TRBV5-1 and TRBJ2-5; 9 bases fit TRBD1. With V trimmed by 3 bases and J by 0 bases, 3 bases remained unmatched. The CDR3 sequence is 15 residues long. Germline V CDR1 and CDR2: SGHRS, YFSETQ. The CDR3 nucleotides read TGCGCCAGCAGCTGGGGACAGGGATACCAAGAGACCCAGTACTTC. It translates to CASSWGQGYQETQYF. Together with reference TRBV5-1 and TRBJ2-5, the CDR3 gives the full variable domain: KAGVTQTPRYLIKTRGQQVTLSCSPISGHRSVSWYQQTPGQGLQFLFEYFSETQRNKGNFPGRFSGRQFSNSRSEMNVSTLELGDSALYLCASSWGQGYQETQYFGPGTRLLVL.

The CDR3 region is CASPGQGRHTQYF. CDR3 coding DNA: TGTGCCAGCCCGGGACAGGGAAGACATACGCAGTATTTT. V gene TRBV2 combines with J gene TRBJ2-3; 9 bases agree with TRBD1. After removal of 8 bases from V and 7 bases from J, the junction contained 7 bases not matched to a gene. The germline gives CDR1 SNHLY, CDR2 FYNNEI. This CDR3 spans 13 amino acids.

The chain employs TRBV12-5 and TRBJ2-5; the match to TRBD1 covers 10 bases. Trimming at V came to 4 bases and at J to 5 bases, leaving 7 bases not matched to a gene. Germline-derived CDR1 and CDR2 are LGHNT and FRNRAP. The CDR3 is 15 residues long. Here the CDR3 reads CASGSGQGEVETQYF. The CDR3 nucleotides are TGTGCTAGTGGTTCAGGACAGGGGGAGGTGGAGACCCAGTACTTC.

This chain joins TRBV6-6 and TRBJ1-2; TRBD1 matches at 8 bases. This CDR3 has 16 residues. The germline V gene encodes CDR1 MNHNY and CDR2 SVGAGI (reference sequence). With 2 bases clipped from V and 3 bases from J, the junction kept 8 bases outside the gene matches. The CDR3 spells CASSYPGQVGDYGYTF. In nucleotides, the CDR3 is TGTGCCAGCAGTTACCCGGGACAGGTGGGAGACTATGGCTACACCTTC.